A selection of T cell receptor beta chains follows, all from one sample in a study of T cell repertoires in cytomegalovirus infection. TCRdb ran MiXCR on the reads and lists one entry per CDR3 protein. The repertoire holds some 170,000 distinct CDR3 sequences, about 18% seen once, with approximately 26% in the top ten. Specimen: CD8+ T cells from PBMCs. These receptors were collected from a human donor in good health (CMV status not recorded). Some clones in this sample may be carry-over from other donors' samples. CDR3s include the opening cysteine and the closing phenylalanine or tryptophan. D genes are given only for firm matches. Only part of the rows carry a size: once, few, many, or a class if the clone is expanded.

TRBJ2-5,TRBD1,few,TRBV14,CASSQGFGTDQETQYF,TGTGCCAGCAGCCAAGGTTTCGGGACAGATCAAGAGACCCAGTACTTC
TRBJ2-7,TRBD1,few,TRBV28,CASQGTGFTYEQYF,TGTGCCAGCCAGGGGACAGGTTTTACCTACGAGCAGTACTTC
TRBJ1-1,NA,few,TRBV7-9,CASSPPVVGGMNTEAFF,TGTGCCAGCAGCCCTCCTGTAGTGGGGGGCATGAACACTGAAGCTTTCTTT
TRBJ2-7,NA,NA,TRBV24-1,CATSDPDSRGREQYF,TGTGCCACCAGTGACCCGGACTCGAGAGGAAGGGAGCAGTACTTC
TRBJ2-7,TRBD1,NA,TRBV19,CASTEGQGPAYEQYF,TGTGCCAGTACGGAGGGACAGGGGCCTGCCTACGAGCAGTACTTC
TRBJ1-1,NA,few,TRBV6-1,CASRGTFLDTEAFF,TGTGCCAGCCGGGGGACCTTCCTTGACACTGAAGCTTTCTTT
TRBJ2-2,NA,NA,TRBV9,CASSRPREGAAGTGELFF,TGTGCCAGCAGCCGACCCCGGGAGGGGGCGGCGGGCACCGGGGAGCTGTTTTTT
TRBJ1-1,TRBD1,few,TRBV5-1,CASSWGTGGPTDTEAFF,TGCGCCAGCAGCTGGGGAACAGGGGGCCCCACTGACACTGAAGCTTTCTTT
TRBJ1-1,TRBD1,NA,TRBV19,CASSRRGGKTEAFF,TGTGCCAGTAGCCGCAGGGGGGGGAAGACTGAAGCTTTCTTT
TRBJ2-7,NA,NA,TRBV29-1,CSAEGRAGGYEQYF,TGCAGCGCTGAAGGCCGGGCAGGCGGCTACGAGCAGTACTTC
TRBJ2-3,TRBD2,few,TRBV7-2,CASSPYSRLAGGTDTQYF,TGTGCCAGCAGCCCCTACTCACGACTAGCGGGGGGCACAGATACGCAGTATTTT
TRBJ1-1,NA,NA,TRBV6-2/TRBV6-3,CASSSPQYPVPGLRNTEAFF,TGTGCCAGCAGTTCCCCTCAATACCCTGTCCCGGGACTGAGGAACACTGAAGCTTTCTTT
TRBJ2-1,NA,NA,TRBV25-1,CASSEGAFGGEQFF,TGTGCCAGCAGTGAGGGAGCTTTCGGCGGTGAGCAGTTCTTC
TRBJ1-1,NA,NA,TRBV12-3/TRBV12-4,CASNIRGESTEAFF,TGTGCCAGCAACATACGGGGTGAAAGCACTGAAGCTTTCTTT
TRBJ1-1,NA,NA,TRBV12-5,CASASGTEAFF,TGTGCTAGTGCCTCCGGCACTGAAGCTTTCTTT
TRBJ1-2,NA,few,TRBV20-1,CSVYWGSGYTF,TGCAGTGTTTATTGGGGTAGTGGCTACACCTTC
TRBJ2-1,TRBD2,NA,TRBV7-2,CASSLNRGGDNEQFF,TGTGCCAGCAGCTTAAACCGGGGGGGGGACAATGAGCAGTTCTTC
TRBJ2-2,NA,few,TRBV7-9,CASSWQGAGELFF,TGTGCCAGCAGCTGGCAGGGAGCCGGGGAGCTGTTTTTT
TRBJ1-1,TRBD1,few,TRBV12-3/TRBV12-4,CASSYPGGLNTEAFF,TGTGCCAGCAGTTACCCAGGGGGACTGAACACTGAAGCTTTCTTT
TRBJ2-7,NA,NA,TRBV10-3,CAISDTTFAVAYEQYF,TGTGCCATCAGTGACACCACTTTTGCGGTCGCCTACGAGCAGTACTTC
TRBJ2-3,TRBD1,NA,TRBV28,CASSVGTGGITDTQYF,TGTGCCAGCAGTGTCGGGACAGGGGGCATTACAGATACGCAGTATTTT
TRBJ2-5,NA,NA,TRBV6-5,CASSPATGPETQYF,TGTGCCAGCAGTCCAGCAACAGGGCCCGAGACCCAGTACTTC
TRBJ1-2,NA,NA,TRBV12-3/TRBV12-4,CASSPTWIGSAYGYTF,TGTGCCAGCAGTCCTACGTGGATCGGGTCGGCCTATGGCTACACCTTC
TRBJ2-7,TRBD1,NA,TRBV6-2/TRBV6-3,CASIIDRGPYEQYF,TGTGCCAGCATCATTGACAGGGGACCCTACGAGCAGTACTTC
TRBJ2-7,NA,NA,TRBV7-9,CASSFGTFYEQYF,TGTGCCAGCAGCTTTGGGACCTTCTACGAGCAGTACTTC
TRBJ2-2,TRBD2,NA,TRBV7-2,CASSLGGGNSGELFF,TGTGCCAGCAGCTTAGGGGGGGGGAACTCCGGGGAGCTGTTTTTT
TRBJ1-1,NA,NA,TRBV6-2/TRBV6-3,CASSYSRQVLTEAFF,TGTGCCAGCAGTTACTCGAGACAGGTACTCACTGAAGCTTTCTTT
TRBJ2-3,NA,NA,TRBV10-3,CAISESAGGGTDTQYF,TGTGCCATCAGTGAGTCGGCAGGAGGGGGAACAGATACGCAGTATTTT
TRBJ2-3,TRBD2,few,TRBV12-3/TRBV12-4,CASCGGGFINTDTQYF,TGTGCCTCTTGTGGCGGGGGTTTCATTAACACAGATACGCAGTATTTT
TRBJ1-5,TRBD1,few,TRBV20-1,CSARTGGSNQPQHF,TGCAGTGCTCGGACAGGGGGCAGCAATCAGCCCCAGCATTTT
TRBJ2-2,TRBD2,few,TRBV11-2,CASSFTRDYVPGELFF,TGTGCCAGCAGCTTTACCCGGGACTACGTTCCCGGTGAGCTGTTTTTT
TRBJ2-6,NA,NA,TRBV7-6,CASSLDKDGQWGSGANVLTF,TGTGCCAGCAGCCTCGACAAAGACGGACAGTGGGGTTCTGGGGCCAACGTCCTGACTTTC
TRBJ2-2,NA,many,TRBV7-6,CASSLQAAYTGELFF,TGTGCCAGCAGCTTACAAGCGGCTTACACCGGGGAGCTGTTTTTT
TRBJ2-1,NA,many,TRBV28,CASSLGGPNEQFF,TGTGCCAGCAGTTTAGGCGGACCAAATGAGCAGTTCTTC
TRBJ2-1,TRBD2,many,TRBV7-2,CASSPAGASYNEQFF,TGTGCCAGCAGCCCAGCGGGGGCCTCCTACAATGAGCAGTTCTTC
TRBJ2-2,TRBD1,few,TRBV27,CASSLWGQGGTGELFF,TGTGCCAGCAGTTTATGGGGACAGGGGGGCACCGGGGAGCTGTTTTTT
TRBJ2-7,NA,few,TRBV27,CASTPRVGAPSYEQYF,TGTGCCAGCACCCCAAGGGTCGGCGCACCGAGCTACGAGCAGTACTTC
TRBJ1-2,NA,few,TRBV27,CASRLYEGGAPGGYTF,TGTGCCAGCAGATTATATGAGGGGGGCGCGCCCGGCGGCTACACCTTC
TRBJ2-2,NA,few,TRBV4-2,CASSQGRGSVRELFF,TGTGCCAGCAGCCAAGGCCGGGGCTCCGTCCGGGAGCTGTTTTTT
TRBJ2-5,NA,few,TRBV7-8,CASSPGGEGETQYF,TGTGCCAGCAGCCCCGGGGGAGAAGGAGAGACCCAGTACTTC
TRBJ2-7,TRBD2,NA,TRBV7-2,CASAPGLSYEQYF,TGTGCCAGCGCCCCGGGACTATCCTACGAGCAGTACTTC
TRBJ1-2,NA,NA,TRBV7-6,CASSLETAANYGYTF,TGTGCCAGCAGCTTAGAGACGGCTGCTAACTATGGCTACACCTTC
TRBJ2-6,NA,few,TRBV5-5,CASSSDSSGANVLTF,TGTGCCAGCAGCTCCGACAGCTCTGGGGCCAACGTCCTGACTTTC
TRBJ2-5,NA,NA,TRBV28,CASWRGETQYF,TGTGCCAGCTGGAGGGGGGAGACCCAGTACTTC
TRBJ1-5,NA,few,TRBV6-2/TRBV6-3,CASSSLLNQPQHF,TGTGCCAGCAGTTCCCTACTCAATCAGCCCCAGCATTTT
TRBJ1-1,NA,few,TRBV4-1,CASSQLVPNTEAFF,TGCGCCAGCAGCCAACTGGTGCCGAACACTGAAGCTTTCTTT
TRBJ1-4,NA,NA,TRBV30,CAYCEGWQNEKLFF,TGTGCCTATTGCGAGGGATGGCAGAATGAAAAACTGTTTTTT
TRBJ2-3,TRBD2,few,TRBV10-2,CASSETGGPGDTQYF,TGCGCCAGCAGTGAAACGGGGGGGCCGGGAGATACGCAGTATTTT
TRBJ2-1,NA,NA,TRBV14,CASSQDWPSSYNEQFF,TGTGCCAGCAGCCAAGATTGGCCGAGCTCCTACAATGAGCAGTTCTTC